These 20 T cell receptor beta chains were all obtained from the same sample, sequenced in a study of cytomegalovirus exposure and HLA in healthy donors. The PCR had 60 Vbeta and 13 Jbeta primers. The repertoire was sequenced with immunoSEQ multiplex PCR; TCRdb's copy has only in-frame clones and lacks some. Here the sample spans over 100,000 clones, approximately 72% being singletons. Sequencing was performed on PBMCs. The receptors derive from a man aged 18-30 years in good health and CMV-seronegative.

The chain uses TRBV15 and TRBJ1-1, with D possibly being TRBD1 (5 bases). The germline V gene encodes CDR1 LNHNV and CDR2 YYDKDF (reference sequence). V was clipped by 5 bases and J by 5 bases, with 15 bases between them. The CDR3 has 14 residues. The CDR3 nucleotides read TGTGCCACCAGCTCACAGGACATGGGTACTGAAGCTTTCTTT. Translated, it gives CATSSQDMGTEAFF. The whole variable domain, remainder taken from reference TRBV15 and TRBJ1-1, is DAMVIQNPRYQVTQFGKPVTLSCSQTLNHNVMYWYQQKSSQAPKLLFHYYDKDFNNEADTPDNFQSRRPNTSFCFLDIRSPGLGDTAMYLCATSSQDMGTEAFFGQGTRLTVV.

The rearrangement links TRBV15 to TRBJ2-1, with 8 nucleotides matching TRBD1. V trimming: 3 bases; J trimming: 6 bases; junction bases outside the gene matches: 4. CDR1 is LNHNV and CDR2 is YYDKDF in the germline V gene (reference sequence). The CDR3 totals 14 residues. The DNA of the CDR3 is TGTGCCACCAGCAGGGATGGACAGGGCAATGAGCAGTTCTTC. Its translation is CATSRDGQGNEQFF.

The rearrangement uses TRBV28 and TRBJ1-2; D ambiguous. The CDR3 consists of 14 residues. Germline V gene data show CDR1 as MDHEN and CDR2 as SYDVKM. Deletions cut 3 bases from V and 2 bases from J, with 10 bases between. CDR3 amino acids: CASSLSPGNYGYTF. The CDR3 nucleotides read TGTGCCAGCAGTTTGTCTCCGGGGAACTATGGCTACACCTTC.

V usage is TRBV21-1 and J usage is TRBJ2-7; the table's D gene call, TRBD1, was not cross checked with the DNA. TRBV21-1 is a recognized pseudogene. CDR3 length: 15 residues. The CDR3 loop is CASSKPGQGAGEQYF. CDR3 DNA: TGTGCCAGCAGCAAACCGGGACAGGGGGCGGGCGAGCAGTACTTC.

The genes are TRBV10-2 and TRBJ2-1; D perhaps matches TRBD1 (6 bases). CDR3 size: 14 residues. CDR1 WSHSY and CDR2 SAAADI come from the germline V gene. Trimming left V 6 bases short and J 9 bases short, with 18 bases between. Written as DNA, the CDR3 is TGCGCCAGCAGGGATAGTTTAAGAGGGGGTGAGCAGTTCTTC. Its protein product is CASRDSLRGGEQFF.

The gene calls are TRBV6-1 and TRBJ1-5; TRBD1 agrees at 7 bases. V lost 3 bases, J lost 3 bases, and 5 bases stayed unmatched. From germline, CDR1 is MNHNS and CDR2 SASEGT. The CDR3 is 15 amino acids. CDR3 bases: TGTGCCAGCAGTGATGGACAGGCCCACAATCAGCCCCAGCATTTT. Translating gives CASSDGQAHNQPQHF.

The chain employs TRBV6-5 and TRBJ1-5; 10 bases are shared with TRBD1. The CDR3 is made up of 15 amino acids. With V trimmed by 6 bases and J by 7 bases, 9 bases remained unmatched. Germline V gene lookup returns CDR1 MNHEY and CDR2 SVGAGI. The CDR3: CASRGPGQGFQPQHF. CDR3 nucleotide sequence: TGTGCCAGCAGGGGCCCGGGACAGGGGTTCCAGCCCCAGCATTTT.

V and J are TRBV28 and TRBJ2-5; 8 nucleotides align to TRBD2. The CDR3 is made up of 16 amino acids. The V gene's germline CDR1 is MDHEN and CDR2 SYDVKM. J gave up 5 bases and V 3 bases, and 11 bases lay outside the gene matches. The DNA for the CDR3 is TGTGCCAGCAGTTTCGAAGCGGGAGTTCCGGGCGAGACCCAGTACTTC. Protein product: CASSFEAGVPGETQYF. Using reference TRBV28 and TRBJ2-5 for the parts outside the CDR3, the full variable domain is DVKVTQSSRYLVKRTGEKVFLECVQDMDHENMFWYRQDPGLGLRLIYFSYDVKMKEKGDIPEGYSVSREKKERFSLILESASTNQTSMYLCASSFEAGVPGETQYFGPGTRLLVL.

The CDR3 nucleotides read TGCAGCGTTTATCACCCAGGGTTCGACGAGCAGTACTTC. It is translated as CSVYHPGFDEQYF. This rearrangement joins TRBV29-1 to TRBJ2-7; possible D gene TRBD1, 5 bases. Trimming left V 5 bases short and J 5 bases short, with 16 bases between. CDR1 and CDR2 (germline): SQVTM, ANQGSEA. The CDR3 runs to 13 residues.

The CDR3 coding sequence is TGTGCCTGGAGTAGGGGAGGCTACGAGCAGTACTTC. Amino acids: CAWSRGGYEQYF. The chain links TRBV30 to TRBJ2-7; the D gene is possibly TRBD2 (6 bases). This CDR3 has 12 residues. Germline V gene lookup returns CDR1 GTSNPN and CDR2 SVGIG (reference sequence). The V gene lost 2 bases and the J gene lost 3 bases, with 8 bases spanning the gap.

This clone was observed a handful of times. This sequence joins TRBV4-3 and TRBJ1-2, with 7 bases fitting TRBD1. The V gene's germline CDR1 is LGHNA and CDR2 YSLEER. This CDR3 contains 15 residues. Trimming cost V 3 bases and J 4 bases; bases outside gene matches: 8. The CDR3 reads CASSQYRGLGYGYTF. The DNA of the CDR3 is TGCGCCAGCAGCCAGTACAGGGGACTAGGCTATGGCTACACCTTC.

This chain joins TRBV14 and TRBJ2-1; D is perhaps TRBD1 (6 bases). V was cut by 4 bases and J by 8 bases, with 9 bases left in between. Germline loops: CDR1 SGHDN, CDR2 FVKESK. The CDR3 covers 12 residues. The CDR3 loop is CASSPQGYEQFF. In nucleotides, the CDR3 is TGTGCCAGCAGCCCACAGGGCTATGAGCAGTTCTTC.

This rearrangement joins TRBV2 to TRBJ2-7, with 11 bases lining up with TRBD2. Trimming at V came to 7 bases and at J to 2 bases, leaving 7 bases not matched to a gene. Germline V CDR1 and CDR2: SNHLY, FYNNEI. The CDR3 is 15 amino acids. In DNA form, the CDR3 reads TGTGCCAGCAAAACTAGCGGGAGTTATCCCTACGAGCAGTACTTC. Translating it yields CASKTSGSYPYEQYF. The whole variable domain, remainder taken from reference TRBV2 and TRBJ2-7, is EPEVTQTPSHQVTQMGQEVILRCVPISNHLYFYWYRQILGQKVEFLVSFYNNEISEKSEIFDDQFSVERPDGSNFTLKIRSTKLEDSAMYFCASKTSGSYPYEQYFGPGTRLTVT.

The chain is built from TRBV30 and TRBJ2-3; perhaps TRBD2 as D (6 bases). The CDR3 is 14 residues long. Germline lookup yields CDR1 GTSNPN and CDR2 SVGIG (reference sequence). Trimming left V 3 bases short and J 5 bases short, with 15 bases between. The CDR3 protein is CAWRPGLPGDTQYF. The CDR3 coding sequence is TGTGCCTGGAGACCCGGACTACCTGGAGATACGCAGTATTTT.

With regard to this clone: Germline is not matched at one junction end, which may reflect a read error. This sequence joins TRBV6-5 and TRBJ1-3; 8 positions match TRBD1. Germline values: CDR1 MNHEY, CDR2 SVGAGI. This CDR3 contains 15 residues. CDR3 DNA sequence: TGTGCCGGCAGTAAGGGGACAGGAGGCGACTACACCATATATTTT. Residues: CAGSKGTGGDYTIYF.

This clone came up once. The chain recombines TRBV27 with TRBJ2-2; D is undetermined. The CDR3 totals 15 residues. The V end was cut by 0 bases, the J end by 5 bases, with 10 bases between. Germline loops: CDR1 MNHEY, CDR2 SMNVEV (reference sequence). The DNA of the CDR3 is TGTGCCAGCAGTTTATCGTGGCCAGATACCGGGGAGCTGTTTTTT. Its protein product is CASSLSWPDTGELFF.

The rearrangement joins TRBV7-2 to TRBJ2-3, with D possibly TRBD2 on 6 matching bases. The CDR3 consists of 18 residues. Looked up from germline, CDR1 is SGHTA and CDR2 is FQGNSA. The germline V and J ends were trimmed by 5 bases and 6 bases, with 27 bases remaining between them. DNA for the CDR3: TGTGCCAGCAGCGTGGTAGGTTTGGGGGGTATGAGTACGGATACGCAGTATTTT. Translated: CASSVVGLGGMSTDTQYF.

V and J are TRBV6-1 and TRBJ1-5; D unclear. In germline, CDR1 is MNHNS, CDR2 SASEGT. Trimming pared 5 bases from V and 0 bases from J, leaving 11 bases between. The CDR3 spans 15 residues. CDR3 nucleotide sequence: TGTGCCAGCAGTACACACCAATATAGCAATCAGCCCCAGCATTTT. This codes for CASSTHQYSNQPQHF.

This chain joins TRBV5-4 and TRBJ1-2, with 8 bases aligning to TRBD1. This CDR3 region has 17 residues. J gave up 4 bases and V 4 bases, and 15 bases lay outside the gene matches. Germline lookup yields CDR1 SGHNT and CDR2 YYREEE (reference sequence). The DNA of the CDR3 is TGTGCCAGCAGCGCGTCGGTTAACAGGGGGGCTACCTATGGCTACACCTTC. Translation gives CASSASVNRGATYGYTF.

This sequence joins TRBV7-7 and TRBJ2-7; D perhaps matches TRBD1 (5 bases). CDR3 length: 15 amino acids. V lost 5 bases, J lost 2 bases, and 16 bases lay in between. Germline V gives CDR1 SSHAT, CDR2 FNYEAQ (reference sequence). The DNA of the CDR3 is TGTGCCAGCAGCCCGACGACAGCGACTGCCTACGAGCAGTACTTC. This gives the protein CASSPTTATAYEQYF.